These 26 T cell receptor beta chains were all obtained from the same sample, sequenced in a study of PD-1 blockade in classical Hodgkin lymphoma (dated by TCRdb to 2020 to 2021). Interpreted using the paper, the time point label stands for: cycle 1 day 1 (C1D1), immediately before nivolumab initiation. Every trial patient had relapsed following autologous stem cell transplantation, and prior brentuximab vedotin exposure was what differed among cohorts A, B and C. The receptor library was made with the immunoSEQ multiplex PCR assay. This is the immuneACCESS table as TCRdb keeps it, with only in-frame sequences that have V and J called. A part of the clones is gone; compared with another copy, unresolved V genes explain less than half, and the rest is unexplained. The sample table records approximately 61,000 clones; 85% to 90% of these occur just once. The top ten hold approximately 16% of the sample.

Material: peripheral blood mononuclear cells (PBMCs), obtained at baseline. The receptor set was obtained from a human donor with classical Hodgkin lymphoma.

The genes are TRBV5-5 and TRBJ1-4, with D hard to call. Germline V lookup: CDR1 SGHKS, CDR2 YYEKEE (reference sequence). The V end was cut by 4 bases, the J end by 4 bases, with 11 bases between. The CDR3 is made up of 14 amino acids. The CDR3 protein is CASSRNSFNEKLFF. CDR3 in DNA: TGTGCCAGCAGCAGAAACTCCTTTAATGAAAAACTGTTTTTT.

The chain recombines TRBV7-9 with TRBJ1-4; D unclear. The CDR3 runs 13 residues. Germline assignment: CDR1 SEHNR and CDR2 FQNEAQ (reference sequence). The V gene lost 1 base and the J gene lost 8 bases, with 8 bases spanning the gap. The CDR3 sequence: CASSLGQREKLFF. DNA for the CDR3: TGTGCCAGCAGCTTAGGGCAACGAGAAAAACTGTTTTTT.

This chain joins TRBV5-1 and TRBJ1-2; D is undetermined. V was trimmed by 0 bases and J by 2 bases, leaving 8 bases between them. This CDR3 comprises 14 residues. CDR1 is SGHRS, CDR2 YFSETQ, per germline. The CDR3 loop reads CASSLDSMNYGYTF. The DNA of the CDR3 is TGCGCCAGCAGCTTGGACAGTATGAACTATGGCTACACCTTC.

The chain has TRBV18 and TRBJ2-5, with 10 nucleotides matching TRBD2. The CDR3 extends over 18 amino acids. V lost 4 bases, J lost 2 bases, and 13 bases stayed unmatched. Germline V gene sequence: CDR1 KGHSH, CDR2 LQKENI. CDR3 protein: CASSLAPLAGWPQETQYF. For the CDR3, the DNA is TGTGCCAGCTCACTAGCCCCACTAGCGGGGTGGCCTCAAGAGACCCAGTACTTC.

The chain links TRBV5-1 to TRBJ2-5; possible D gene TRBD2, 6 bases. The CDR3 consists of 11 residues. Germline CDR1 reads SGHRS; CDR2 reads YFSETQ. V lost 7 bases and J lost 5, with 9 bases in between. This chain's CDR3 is CASWGGETQYF. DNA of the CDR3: TGCGCCAGCTGGGGAGGTGAGACCCAGTACTTC.

DNA of the CDR3: TGTGCCTGGGCGAGGGCAGGGCAAAACACTGAAGCTTTCTTT. Its protein is CAWARAGQNTEAFF. This chain uses TRBV30 with TRBJ1-1, with a tentative D call TRBD1 (5 bases). The CDR3 totals 14 residues. Trimming stripped 5 bases from V and 2 bases from J, with 15 bases between. Germline V lookup: CDR1 GTSNPN, CDR2 SVGIG (reference sequence).

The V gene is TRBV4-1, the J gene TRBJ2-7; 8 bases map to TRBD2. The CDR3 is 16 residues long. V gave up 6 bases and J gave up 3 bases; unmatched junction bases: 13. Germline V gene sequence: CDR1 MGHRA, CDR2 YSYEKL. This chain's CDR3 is CASRLADGGEDYEQYF. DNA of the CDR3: TGCGCCAGCAGATTGGCAGACGGGGGGGAGGACTACGAGCAGTACTTC.

The DNA for the CDR3 is TGTGCCAGCATACCTTCGGGACACACTCCCTCTGGAAACACCATATATTTT. This codes for CASIPSGHTPSGNTIYF. V is TRBV2 and J is TRBJ1-3, with TRBD1 as a possible D gene (6 bases). In germline, CDR1 is SNHLY, CDR2 FYNNEI. The CDR3 is 17 amino acids. Trimming shortened V by 7 bases and J by 0 bases, and 19 bases separated the two germline ends. Combining the CDR3 with reference TRBV2 and TRBJ1-3 gives the whole variable domain EPEVTQTPSHQVTQMGQEVILRCVPISNHLYFYWYRQILGQKVEFLVSFYNNEISEKSEIFDDQFSVERPDGSNFTLKIRSTKLEDSAMYFCASIPSGHTPSGNTIYFGEGSWLTVV.

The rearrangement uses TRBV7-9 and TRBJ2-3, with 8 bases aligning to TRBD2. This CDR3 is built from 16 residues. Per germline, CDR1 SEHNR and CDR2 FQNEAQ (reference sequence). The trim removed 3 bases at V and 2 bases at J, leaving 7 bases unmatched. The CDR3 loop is CASSFGGALTTDTQYF. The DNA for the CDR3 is TGTGCCAGCAGCTTCGGGGGGGCCCTGACCACAGATACGCAGTATTTT. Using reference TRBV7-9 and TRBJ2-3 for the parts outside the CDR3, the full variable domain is DTGVSQNPRHKITKRGQNVTFRCDPISEHNRLYWYRQTLGQGPEFLTYFQNEAQLEKSRLLSDRFSAERPKGSFSTLEIQRTEQGDSAMYLCASSFGGALTTDTQYFGPGTRLTVL.

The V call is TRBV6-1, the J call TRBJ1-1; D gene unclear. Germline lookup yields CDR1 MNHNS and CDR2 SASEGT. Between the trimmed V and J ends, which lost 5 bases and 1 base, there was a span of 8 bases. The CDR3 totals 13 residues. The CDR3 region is CASSSRENTEAFF. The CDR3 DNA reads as TGTGCCAGCAGTTCCCGGGAGAACACTGAAGCTTTCTTT.

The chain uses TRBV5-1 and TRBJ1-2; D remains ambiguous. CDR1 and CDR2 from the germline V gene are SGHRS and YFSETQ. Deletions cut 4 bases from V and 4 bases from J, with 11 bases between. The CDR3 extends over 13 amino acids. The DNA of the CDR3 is TGCGCCAGCAGCCCTCAGGTTCGCTATGGCTACACCTTC. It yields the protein CASSPQVRYGYTF. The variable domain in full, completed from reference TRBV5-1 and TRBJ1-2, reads KAGVTQTPRYLIKTRGQQVTLSCSPISGHRSVSWYQQTPGQGLQFLFEYFSETQRNKGNFPGRFSGRQFSNSRSEMNVSTLELGDSALYLCASSPQVRYGYTFGSGTRLTVV.

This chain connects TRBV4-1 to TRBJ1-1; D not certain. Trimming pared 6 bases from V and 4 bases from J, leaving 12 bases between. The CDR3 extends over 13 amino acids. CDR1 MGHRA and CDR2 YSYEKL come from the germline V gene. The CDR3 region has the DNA TGCGCCAGCAGTCCACCAGTACTCACTGAAGCTTTCTTT. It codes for CASSPPVLTEAFF.

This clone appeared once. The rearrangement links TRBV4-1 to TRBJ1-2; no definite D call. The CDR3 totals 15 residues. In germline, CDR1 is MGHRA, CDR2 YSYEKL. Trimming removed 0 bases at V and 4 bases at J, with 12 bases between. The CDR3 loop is CASSQDKIPPYGYTF. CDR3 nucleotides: TGCGCCAGCAGCCAAGATAAGATACCGCCCTATGGCTACACCTTC.

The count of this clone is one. The CDR3, as DNA: TGTGCCTGGAGGGGAGGGGGTGGTGCCTACGAGCAGTACTTC. Translation: CAWRGGGGAYEQYF. The chain employs TRBV30 and TRBJ2-7; weak D call: TRBD2 (7 bases). Germline values: CDR1 GTSNPN, CDR2 SVGIG (reference sequence). The length of the CDR3 is 14 residues. Between the trimmed V and J ends, which lost 3 bases and 2 bases, there was a span of 14 bases.

This chain's CDR3 is CATSSQKDPNSPLHF. CDR3 bases: TGTGCCACCAGTAGTCAGAAGGACCCCAATTCACCCCTCCACTTT. The chain recombines TRBV5-6 with TRBJ1-6, with unresolved D. The ends were cut back, 9 bases at V and 7 bases at J, with 20 bases in the middle. Germline lookup yields CDR1 SGHDT and CDR2 YYEEEE. This CDR3 has 15 residues.

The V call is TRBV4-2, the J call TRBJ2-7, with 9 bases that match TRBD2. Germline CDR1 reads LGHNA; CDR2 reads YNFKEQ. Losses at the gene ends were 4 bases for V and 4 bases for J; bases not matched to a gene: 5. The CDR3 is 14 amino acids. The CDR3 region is CASSPAGGSYEQYF. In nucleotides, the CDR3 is TGTGCCAGCAGCCCCGCGGGGGGGAGTTACGAGCAGTACTTC.

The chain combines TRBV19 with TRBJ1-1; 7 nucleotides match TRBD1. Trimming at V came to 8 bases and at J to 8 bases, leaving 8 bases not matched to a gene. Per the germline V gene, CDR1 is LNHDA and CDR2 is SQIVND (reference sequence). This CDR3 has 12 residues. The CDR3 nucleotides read TGTGCCAGTCGGGGGGACAGTCCAGAAGCTTTCTTT. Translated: CASRGDSPEAFF.

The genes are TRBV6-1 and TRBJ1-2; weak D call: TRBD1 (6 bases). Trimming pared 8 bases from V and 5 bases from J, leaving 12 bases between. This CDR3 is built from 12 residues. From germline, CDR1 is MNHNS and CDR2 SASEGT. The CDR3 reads CASEDSSYGYTF. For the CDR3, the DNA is TGTGCCAGCGAGGACAGTTCTTATGGCTACACCTTC.

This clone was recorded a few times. The CDR3 DNA follows: TGTGCCTGGAGTAACGGACTGAACACTGAAGCTTTCTTT. Protein sequence: CAWSNGLNTEAFF. The genes are TRBV30 and TRBJ1-1; D uncertain. Germline CDR1 reads GTSNPN; CDR2 reads SVGIG (reference sequence). This CDR3 region has 13 residues. V shed 2 bases and J shed 0 bases, with 7 bases lying between them.

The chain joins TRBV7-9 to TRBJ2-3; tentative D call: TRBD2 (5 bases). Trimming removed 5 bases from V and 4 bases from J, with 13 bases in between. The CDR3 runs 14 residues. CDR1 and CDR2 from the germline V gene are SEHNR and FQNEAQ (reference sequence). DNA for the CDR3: TGTGCCAGCAGCCTCGGTCCTAGCCCAGATACGCAGTATTTT. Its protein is CASSLGPSPDTQYF.

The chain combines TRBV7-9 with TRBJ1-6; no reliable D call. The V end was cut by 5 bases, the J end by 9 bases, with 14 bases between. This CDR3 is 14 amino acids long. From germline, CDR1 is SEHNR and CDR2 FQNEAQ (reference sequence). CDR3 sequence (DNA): TGTGCCAGCAGCCCCCAAGGTATAGGTTCACCCCTCCACTTT. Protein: CASSPQGIGSPLHF.

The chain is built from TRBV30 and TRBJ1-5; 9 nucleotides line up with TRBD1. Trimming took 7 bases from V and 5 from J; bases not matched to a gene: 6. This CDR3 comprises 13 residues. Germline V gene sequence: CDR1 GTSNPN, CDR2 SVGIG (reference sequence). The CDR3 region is CASGQGRDQPQHF. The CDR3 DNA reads TGTGCCTCCGGACAGGGGCGGGATCAGCCCCAGCATTTT.

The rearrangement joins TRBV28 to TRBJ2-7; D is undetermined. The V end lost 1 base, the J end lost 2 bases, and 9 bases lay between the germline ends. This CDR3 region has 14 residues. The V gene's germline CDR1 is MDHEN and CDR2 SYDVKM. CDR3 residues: CASSLLLETYEQYF. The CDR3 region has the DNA TGTGCCAGCAGTTTATTGCTAGAAACCTACGAGCAGTACTTC.

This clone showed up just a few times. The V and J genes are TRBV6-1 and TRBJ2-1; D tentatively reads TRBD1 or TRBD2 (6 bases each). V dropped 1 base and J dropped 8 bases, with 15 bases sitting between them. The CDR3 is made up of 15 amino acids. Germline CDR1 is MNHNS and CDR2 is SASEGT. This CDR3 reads CASSEELGGTDEQFF. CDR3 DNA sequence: TGTGCCAGCAGTGAAGAGTTAGGGGGGACCGATGAGCAGTTCTTC.

The CDR3 here is CASSLGLGLAGGSTDTQYF. The CDR3 DNA sequence: TGCGCCAGCAGCTTGGGATTAGGACTAGCGGGGGGGAGCACAGATACGCAGTATTTT. The gene calls are TRBV5-1 and TRBJ2-3; 15 bases align to TRBD2. The length of the CDR3 is 19 residues. Germline lookup yields CDR1 SGHRS and CDR2 YFSETQ. The ends lost 0 bases at V and 0 bases at J; junction bases unmatched: 5.

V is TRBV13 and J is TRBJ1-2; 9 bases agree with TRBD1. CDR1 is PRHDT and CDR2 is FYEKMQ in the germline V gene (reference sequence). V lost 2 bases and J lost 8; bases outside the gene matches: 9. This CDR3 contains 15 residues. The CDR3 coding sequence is TGTGCCAGCAGCTTACAAGGACAGGGGATGGGGGGCTACACCTTC. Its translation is CASSLQGQGMGGYTF.